These 23 T cell receptor beta chains share one sample of origin, sequenced in a study of Graves' ophthalmopathy and Graves' hyperthyroidism. TCR beta CDR3 regions were amplified from RNA transcripts. First-round RT-PCR relied on HTBI primers, and a second-round multiplex PCR came next. TCRdb fed the multiplex PCR reads into MiXCR, producing one record per CDR3 protein. The sample shows 300,000 to 500,000 distinct CDR3 sequences, 15% of them seen only once. The material sequenced was peripheral blood. Receptors were obtained from a woman younger than 35 with stable Graves' hyperthyroidism.

In its sample, this clonotype was seen many times. The CDR3 DNA follows: TGTGCCAGCAGTTACCCCCGGGACGTCTCCTACGAGCAGTACTTC. The encoded protein is CASSYPRDVSYEQYF. The chain carries TRBV6-2 or TRBV6-3 and TRBJ2-7; D may correspond to TRBD1 or TRBD2 (5 bases each). Per germline, CDR1 MNHEY and CDR2 SVGEGT. The germline V and J ends were trimmed by 2 bases and 0 bases, with 11 bases remaining between them. The CDR3 is made up of 15 amino acids.

At least ten counts were recorded for this clonotype. The chain employs TRBV6-2 or TRBV6-3 and TRBJ1-1; D ambiguous. CDR3 length equals 14 residues. V lost 5 bases and J 1 base, leaving 11 bases between the germline ends. Per germline, CDR1 MNHEY and CDR2 SVGEGT. The CDR3 loop is CASSVPRENTEAFF. Here the CDR3 DNA reads TGTGCCAGCAGTGTACCCCGGGAGAACACTGAAGCTTTCTTT.

CDR3 bases: TGCAGTGCCGCTGGGGACAGGGGCTTTGGTGAAGCTTTCTTT. It is translated as CSAAGDRGFGEAFF. This chain connects TRBV20-1 to TRBJ1-1; 10 nucleotides line up with TRBD1. This CDR3 region has 14 residues. Per the germline V gene, CDR1 is DFQATT and CDR2 is SNEGSKA (reference sequence). The V and J ends lost 6 bases and 7 bases, in that order; junction bases with no gene match: 11.

There are many counts of this clonotype. The genes are TRBV7-2 and TRBJ2-2, with TRBD2 matching 7 bases. The CDR3 extends over 13 amino acids. Germline values: CDR1 SGHTA, CDR2 FQGNSA. J gave up 6 bases and V 7 bases, and 5 bases lay outside the gene matches. Here the CDR3 reads CASTWEGSGELFF. The CDR3 region has the DNA TGTGCCAGCACATGGGAGGGATCCGGGGAGCTGTTTTTT.

The sample holds a few counts of this clonotype. CDR3 sequence reads: CASSFDRYNSPLHF. CDR3 nucleotide sequence: TGTGCCAGCAGCTTTGACCGATATAATTCACCCCTCCACTTT. The gene calls are TRBV7-8 and TRBJ1-6; the D is unclear. V lost 3 bases, J lost 4 bases, and 7 bases lay in between. There are 14 residues in the CDR3. CDR1 and CDR2 from the germline V gene are SGHVS and FQNEAQ.

In this sample, this clonotype turned up a few times. A much larger clone lies a single base off, so this may be a read error. The V and J genes are TRBV2 and TRBJ1-6; D unresolved. The CDR3 is made up of 11 amino acids. Per the germline V gene, CDR1 is SNHLY and CDR2 is FYNNEI. The CDR3 DNA reads TGTGCCAGCAGTGTGAATTCACACCTCCACTTT. This encodes CASSVNSHLHF.

This clonotype came up many times. The V call is TRBV11-3, the J call TRBJ2-7; D is ambiguous. Germline V gene lookup returns CDR1 SGHNT and CDR2 YENEEA. Trimming removed 6 bases from V and 1 base from J, with 10 bases in between. CDR3 length equals 13 residues. The CDR3 here is CASSPGRSYEQYF. Here the CDR3 DNA reads TGTGCCAGCAGTCCCGGACGATCCTACGAGCAGTACTTC.

In the case of this clonotype: Because the CDR3 is missing its conserved closing phenylalanine or tryptophan, this is likely a read error. No DNA is shown, since the ends of the CDR3 on it are uncertain; the CDR3 is the one TCRdb lists. V gene TRBV7-8 combines with J gene TRBJ1-2. The germline CDR1 and CDR2 sequences are SGHVS and FQNEAQ. A total of 15 residues make up the CDR3, ends included. The CDR3 protein is CASSSIEGYNYGYTV.

This clonotype occurred many times. The J gene is TRBJ1-2, the V gene TRBV6-1; D might be TRBD1 (5 bases). Germline CDR1 reads MNHNS; CDR2 reads SASEGT. V was shortened by 2 bases and J by 7 bases, with 14 bases between the two germline ends. This CDR3 has 14 amino acids. CDR3 coding DNA: TGTGCCAGCAGTGAAATACAGGACGTGGGTGGCTACACCTTC. Protein: CASSEIQDVGGYTF.

V usage is TRBV14 and J usage is TRBJ1-1; maybe TRBD1 (6 bases). Germline CDR1 SGHDN, CDR2 FVKESK. The length of the CDR3 is 14 residues. With 1 base removed from V and 5 bases from J, the gap between germline ends came to 11 bases. The CDR3 reads CASSQVAGETEAFF. The CDR3 nucleotides are TGTGCCAGCAGCCAAGTCGCAGGGGAAACTGAAGCTTTCTTT.

As to this clonotype: A much more abundant neighbour one base away suggests this may be a read error. The chain carries TRBV7-8 and TRBJ1-6, with D possibly being TRBD1 (6 bases). Trimming took 1 base from V and 10 from J, leaving 14 bases between them. Germline CDR1 and CDR2: SGHVS and FQNEAQ. The CDR3 sequence is 15 residues long. CDR3 residues: CASSLGQRGLSPLHF. CDR3 DNA sequence: TGTGCCAGCAGCTTAGGGCAACGGGGGCTCTCACCCCTCCACTTT.

The chain links TRBV28 to TRBJ1-2; 11 positions agree with TRBD1. The CDR3 has 13 residues. The V and J ends lost 8 bases and 4 bases, in that order; junction bases with no gene match: 3. CDR1 and CDR2 from the germline V gene are MDHEN and SYDVKM. The CDR3 reads CASAGTGGYGYTF. DNA for the CDR3: TGTGCCAGCGCCGGGACAGGGGGCTATGGCTACACCTTC.

A word on this clonotype: A read error is likely, as this CDR3 ends without the conserved phenylalanine or tryptophan. The DNA is left out, because the CDR3 cannot be placed on it with certainty; the CDR3 is given as TCRdb lists it. V usage is TRBV7-9 and J usage is TRBJ1-2; the table's TRBD1 call for D was not verified on the DNA. From its first to its last residue, the CDR3 has 15 amino acids. CDR1 SEHNR and CDR2 FQNEAQ come from the germline V gene (reference sequence). The CDR3 spells CASVSVGVGNYGYSY.

The count of this clonotype is one. The chain carries TRBV6-1 and TRBJ2-5; TRBD1 matches 10 bases. Trimming took 6 bases from V and 3 from J; bases not matched to a gene: 7. Germline assignment: CDR1 MNHNS and CDR2 SASEGT. This CDR3 region has 15 residues. The DNA of the CDR3 is TGTGCCAGCAGGAGACAGGGGGCGGGAGAAGAGACCCAGTACTTC. It is translated as CASRRQGAGEETQYF.

The chain links TRBV6-5 to TRBJ1-5; D gene unclear. Trimming removed 4 bases from V and 5 bases from J, with 9 bases in between. Germline CDR1 and CDR2: MNHEY and SVGAGI. The CDR3 covers 13 residues. CDR3 residues: CASSLARDQPQHF. CDR3 DNA: TGTGCCAGCAGTTTAGCGAGGGATCAGCCCCAGCATTTT.

On this clonotype itself: A read error is the likely source, as a far larger clone sits one nucleotide away. The CDR3 protein is CSASGETKYF. CDR3 DNA sequence: TGCAGTGCTAGCGGCGAGACCAAGTACTTC. This chain joins TRBV20-1 and TRBJ2-5; D gene uncertain. This CDR3 is built from 10 residues. Germline V gene sequence: CDR1 DFQATT, CDR2 SNEGSKA (reference sequence).

This clonotype was found many times. The V call is TRBV19, the J call TRBJ2-7, with D unclear. The germline V gene encodes CDR1 LNHDA and CDR2 SQIVND (reference sequence). V lost 3 bases, J lost 1 base, and 22 bases lay in between. The CDR3 extends over 18 amino acids. This chain's CDR3 is CASSIRASPGLRSYEQYF. The CDR3 DNA sequence: TGTGCCAGTAGTATTAGGGCCTCTCCGGGCCTTCGGTCCTACGAGCAGTACTTC.

This clonotype was counted ten times or more. The chain links TRBV5-1 to TRBJ1-2, with a possible D match to TRBD1 (5 bases). Trimming took 1 base from V and 0 from J, leaving 16 bases between them. The CDR3 length is 17 residues. Per the germline V gene, CDR1 is SGHRS and CDR2 is YFSETQ. The DNA of the CDR3 is TGCGCCAGCAGCTTGTCGTCAGGGAGACCCGCTAACTATGGCTACACCTTC. Translation gives CASSLSSGRPANYGYTF.

CDR3 DNA: TGCAGCGTGAGACAGAGGTCCACTGAAGCTTTCTTT. Protein sequence: CSVRQRSTEAFF. The genes are TRBV29-1 and TRBJ1-1; TRBD1 is a possible D gene (5 bases). CDR1 SQVTM and CDR2 ANQGSEA come from the germline V gene. The CDR3 contains 12 residues. The V end lost 6 bases, the J end lost 4 bases, and 12 bases lay between the germline ends.

In this sample, this clonotype turned up a few times. V and J are TRBV5-1 and TRBJ2-5, with 7 bases that match TRBD1. This CDR3 has 17 residues. Germline V gene sequence: CDR1 SGHRS, CDR2 YFSETQ. The V segment lost 4 bases and the J segment 1 base; nucleotides outside the gene matches: 13. The CDR3, as DNA: TGCGCCAGCAGCCCTGGGTCGGGACAGCCCGTCCAAGAGACCCAGTACTTC. Protein sequence: CASSPGSGQPVQETQYF.

As to this clonotype: A read error may be the cause here, since a much bigger clone is one base away. This rearrangement joins TRBV19 to TRBJ1-2; 7 positions agree with TRBD1. In germline, CDR1 is LNHDA, CDR2 SQIVND (reference sequence). CDR3 length: 14 amino acids. This CDR3 reads CATDSGTENYGYSF. In DNA, the CDR3 is TGTGCCACCGACTCCGGGACAGAAAACTATGGCTACAGCTTC.

In its sample, this clonotype was seen many times. V is TRBV19 and J is TRBJ2-7; D is unclear. The CDR3 contains 15 residues. V dropped 5 bases and J dropped 2 bases, with 16 bases sitting between them. Germline lookup yields CDR1 LNHDA and CDR2 SQIVND (reference sequence). In DNA, the CDR3 is TGTGCCAGTAGTGGGTTGTGGGCGGCTACCTACGAGCAGTACTTC. Protein product: CASSGLWAATYEQYF.

The genes are TRBV29-1 and TRBJ2-2; the D is unclear. From germline, CDR1 is SQVTM and CDR2 ANQGSEA. The germline V and J ends were trimmed by 1 base and 1 base, with 7 bases remaining between them. The CDR3 length is 14 residues. The CDR3 DNA reads TGCAGCGTTGAAGGGACCTTGAACACCGGGGAGCTGTTTTTT. Encoded protein: CSVEGTLNTGELFF.